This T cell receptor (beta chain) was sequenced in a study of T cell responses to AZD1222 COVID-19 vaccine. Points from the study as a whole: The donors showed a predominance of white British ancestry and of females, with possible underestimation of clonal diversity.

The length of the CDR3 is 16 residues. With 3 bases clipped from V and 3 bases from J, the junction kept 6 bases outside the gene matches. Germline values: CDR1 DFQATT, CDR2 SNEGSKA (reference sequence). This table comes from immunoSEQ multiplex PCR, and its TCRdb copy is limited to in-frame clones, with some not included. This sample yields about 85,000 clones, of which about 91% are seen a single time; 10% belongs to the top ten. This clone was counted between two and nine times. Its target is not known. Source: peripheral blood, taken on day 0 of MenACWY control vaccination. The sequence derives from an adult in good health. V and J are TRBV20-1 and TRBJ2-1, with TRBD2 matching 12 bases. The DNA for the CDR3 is TGCAGTGCTAGTGACACTAGCGGGGGGCGCTACAATGAGCAGTTCTTC. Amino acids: CSASDTSGGRYNEQFF.